A single sample gave rise to the 5 T cell receptor beta chains below, sequenced in a study of tumor-infiltrating lymphocytes in primary liver carcinoma. Bulk tissue was left unsorted, and RNA and DNA were co-extracted from around 18-30 mg of it. Total RNA amounting to about 520 ng was the source from which TCR beta cDNA was made with a constant-region primer. Construction of TCR beta libraries relied on three successive nested multiplex PCR rounds employing slightly modified ARM-PCR. The first two PCR rounds used TRBV1-TRBV30 forward primers with a C-beta reverse primer, 9 to 11 cycles each. TCRdb reprocessed the multiplex PCR reads with MiXCR, giving one entry per CDR3 protein. The table has some 120,000 distinct CDR3 sequences, approximately 70% seen once. The specimen sequenced was liver tumor tissue from sampling region 1. The subset is: tumor region T1, superior pole. These receptor sequences come from a woman in her sixties with primary liver carcinoma and hepatitis B virus infection.

This clonotype was observed many times. The rearrangement links TRBV29-1 to TRBJ1-1, with D unclear. The germline V gene encodes CDR1 SQVTM and CDR2 ANQGSEA. The CDR3 extends over 13 amino acids. V was clipped by 7 bases and J by 6 bases, with 18 bases between them. CDR3 sequence (DNA): TGCAGCGCAAAGGGCCCAGGAGGCGCTGAAGCTTTCTTT. Translating gives CSAKGPGGAEAFF. Full variable domain (missing parts from reference TRBV29-1 and TRBJ1-1): SAVISQKPSRDICQRGTSLTIQCQVDSQVTMMFWYRQQPGQSLTLIATANQGSEATYESGFVIDKFPISRPNLTFSTLTVSNMSPEDSSIYLCSAKGPGGAEAFFGQGTRLTVV.

This sequence joins TRBV4-1 and TRBJ1-4, with a weak D call TRBD1 (6 bases). The CDR3 covers 14 residues. The germline V gene has CDR1 MGHRA and CDR2 YSYEKL. V lost 7 bases and J lost 8, with 17 bases in between. The CDR3 DNA sequence: TGCGCCAGCACCTCAACAGGGACACAAGAAAAACTGTTTTTT. Translating it yields CASTSTGTQEKLFF.

Of note for this clonotype: One junction end does not reproduce the germline sequence, and a read error may be involved. The chain couples TRBV11-2 to TRBJ2-5; TRBD2 matches at 15 bases. This CDR3 is 18 amino acids long. The germline V gene has CDR1 SGHAT and CDR2 FQNNGV. CDR3 sequence (DNA): TGTGCCAGCAACTTAGTTGGACTAGCGGGAGGGTTCCAAGAGGCCCAGTACTTC. Its translation is CASNLVGLAGGFQEAQYF.

Worth noting for this clonotype: The junction departs from the called germline gene at one end, perhaps through a read error. The CDR3 bases are TGTGCCATCAGATCCCGGGACGGAGGAGACAATGATAAACTGTTTTTT. It encodes CAIRSRDGGDNDKLFF. The V call is TRBV10-3, the J call TRBJ1-4, with D perhaps TRBD1 (5 bases). CDR3 length equals 16 residues. Germline assignment: CDR1 ENHRY and CDR2 SYGVKD.

About this clonotype: Given a much more abundant clone one base away, this may be a read error. This chain connects TRBV29-1 to TRBJ2-1; D might be TRBD2 (5 bases). The germline V gene encodes CDR1 SQVTM and CDR2 ANQGSEA. This CDR3 has 14 amino acids. The CDR3 is CSIDKGSSYNEQFF. For the CDR3, the DNA is TGCAGCATTGATAAAGGGAGCTCCTACAATGAGCAGTTCTTC.